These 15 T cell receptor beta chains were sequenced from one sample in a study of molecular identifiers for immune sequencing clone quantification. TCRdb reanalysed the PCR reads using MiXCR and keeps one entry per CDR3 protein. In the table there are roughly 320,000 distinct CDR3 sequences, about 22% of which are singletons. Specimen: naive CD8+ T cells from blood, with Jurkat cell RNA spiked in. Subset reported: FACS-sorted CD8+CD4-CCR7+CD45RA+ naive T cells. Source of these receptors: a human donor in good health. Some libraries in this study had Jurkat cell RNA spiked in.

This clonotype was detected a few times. The CDR3 nucleotides read TGCAGTGCCCGCGCGGTGCGGATGAACCAAGAGACCCAGTACTTC. The encoded protein is CSARAVRMNQETQYF. V is TRBV20-1 and J is TRBJ2-5; D unclear. This CDR3 is built from 15 residues. The V end was cut by 6 bases, the J end by 0 bases, with 17 bases between. Looked up from germline, CDR1 is DFQATT and CDR2 is SNEGSKA (reference sequence).

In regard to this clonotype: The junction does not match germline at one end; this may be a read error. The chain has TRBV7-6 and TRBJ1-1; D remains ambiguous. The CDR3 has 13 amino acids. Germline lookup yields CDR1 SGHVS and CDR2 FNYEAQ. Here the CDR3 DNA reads TGTGCCAGCAGCTCAAGAATGAACACTGAAGCTTTATTT. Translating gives CASSSRMNTEALF.

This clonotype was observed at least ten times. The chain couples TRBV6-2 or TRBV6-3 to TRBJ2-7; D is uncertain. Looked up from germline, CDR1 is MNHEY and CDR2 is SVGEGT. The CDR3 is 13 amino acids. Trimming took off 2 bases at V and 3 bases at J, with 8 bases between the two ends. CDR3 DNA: TGTGCCAGCAGTTACGTAGGAAGCTACGAGCAGTACTTC. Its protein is CASSYVGSYEQYF.

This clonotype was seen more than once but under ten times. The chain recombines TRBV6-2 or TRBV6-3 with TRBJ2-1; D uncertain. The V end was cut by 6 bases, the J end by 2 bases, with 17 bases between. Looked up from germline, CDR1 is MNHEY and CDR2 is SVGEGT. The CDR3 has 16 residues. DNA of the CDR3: TGTGCCAGCAGAGACCTAGAAGCGTCTACCTACAATGAGCAGTTCTTC. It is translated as CASRDLEASTYNEQFF.

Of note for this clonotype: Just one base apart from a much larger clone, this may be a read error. CDR3 DNA sequence: TGTGCCAGCAGCTTAGAGGCAGGGTCGACCAATCGGCCCCAGCATTTT. Translated: CASSLEAGSTNRPQHF. The chain uses TRBV7-2 and TRBJ1-5; D perhaps matches TRBD1 (5 bases). The CDR3 spans 16 residues. Germline assignment: CDR1 SGHTA and CDR2 FQGNSA.

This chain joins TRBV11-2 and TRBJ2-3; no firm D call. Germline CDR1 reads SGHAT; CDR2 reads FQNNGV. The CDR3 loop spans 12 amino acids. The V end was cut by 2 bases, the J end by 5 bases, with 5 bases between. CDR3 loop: CASSLIKDTQYF. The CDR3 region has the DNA TGTGCCAGCAGCTTAATTAAAGATACGCAGTATTTT.

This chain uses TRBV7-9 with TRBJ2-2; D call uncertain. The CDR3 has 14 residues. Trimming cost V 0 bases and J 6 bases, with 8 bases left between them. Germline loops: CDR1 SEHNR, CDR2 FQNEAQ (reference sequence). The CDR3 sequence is CASSLAAAPGELFF. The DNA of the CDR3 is TGTGCCAGCAGCTTAGCGGCTGCCCCCGGGGAGCTGTTTTTT.

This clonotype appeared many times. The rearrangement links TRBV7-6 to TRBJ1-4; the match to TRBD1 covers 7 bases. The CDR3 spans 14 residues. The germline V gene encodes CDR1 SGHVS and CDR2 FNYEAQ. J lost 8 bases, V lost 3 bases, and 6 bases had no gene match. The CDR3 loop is CASSFWQGEEKLFF. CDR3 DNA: TGTGCCAGCAGCTTTTGGCAGGGGGAGGAAAAACTGTTTTTT.

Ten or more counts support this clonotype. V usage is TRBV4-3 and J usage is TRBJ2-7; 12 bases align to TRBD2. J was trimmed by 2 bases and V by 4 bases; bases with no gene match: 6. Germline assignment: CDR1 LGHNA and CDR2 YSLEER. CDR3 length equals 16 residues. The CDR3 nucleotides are TGCGCCAGCAGCCGCTCGGGACTAGCGGGCGCCTACGAGCAGTACTTC. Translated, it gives CASSRSGLAGAYEQYF.

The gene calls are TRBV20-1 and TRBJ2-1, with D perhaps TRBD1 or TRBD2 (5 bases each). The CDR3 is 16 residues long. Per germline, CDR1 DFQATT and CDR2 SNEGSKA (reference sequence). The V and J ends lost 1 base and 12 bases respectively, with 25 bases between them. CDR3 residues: CSARARGAGTPGGQFF. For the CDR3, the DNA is TGCAGTGCTAGAGCTCGAGGCGCCGGGACCCCTGGGGGGCAGTTCTTC.

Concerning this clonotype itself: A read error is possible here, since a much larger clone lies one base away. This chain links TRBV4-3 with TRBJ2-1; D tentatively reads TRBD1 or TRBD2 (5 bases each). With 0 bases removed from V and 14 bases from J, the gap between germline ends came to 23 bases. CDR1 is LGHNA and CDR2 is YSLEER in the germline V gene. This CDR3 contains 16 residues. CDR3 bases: TGCGCCAGCAGCCAAGATAGAGAAGAAGTGGGGGAGTCTGAGTTCTTC. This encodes CASSQDREEVGESEFF.

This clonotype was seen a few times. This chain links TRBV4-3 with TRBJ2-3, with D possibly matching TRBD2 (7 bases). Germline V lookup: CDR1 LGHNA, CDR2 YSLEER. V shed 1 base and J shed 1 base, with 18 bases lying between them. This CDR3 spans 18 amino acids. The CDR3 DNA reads TGCGCCAGCAGCCAAGCCCCTGGTGGGGGGGGCGGCACAGATACGCAGTATTTT. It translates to CASSQAPGGGGGTDTQYF.

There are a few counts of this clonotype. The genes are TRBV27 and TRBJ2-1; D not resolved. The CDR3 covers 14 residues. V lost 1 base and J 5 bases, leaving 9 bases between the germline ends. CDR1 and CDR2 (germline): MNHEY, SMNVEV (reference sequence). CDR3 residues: CASSLWLTNNEQFF. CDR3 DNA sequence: TGTGCCAGCAGTTTATGGCTCACCAACAATGAGCAGTTCTTC.

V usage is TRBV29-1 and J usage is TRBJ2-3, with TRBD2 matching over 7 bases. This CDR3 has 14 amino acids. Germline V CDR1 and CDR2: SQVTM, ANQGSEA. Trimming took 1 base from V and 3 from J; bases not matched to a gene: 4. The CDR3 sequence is CSVEGAGVTDTQYF. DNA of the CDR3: TGCAGCGTTGAAGGGGCGGGAGTTACAGATACGCAGTATTTT.

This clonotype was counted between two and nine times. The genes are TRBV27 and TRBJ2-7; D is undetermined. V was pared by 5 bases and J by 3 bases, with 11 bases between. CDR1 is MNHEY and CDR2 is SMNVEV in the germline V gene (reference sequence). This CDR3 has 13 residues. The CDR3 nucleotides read TGTGCCAGCAGTCTGACATCCCACTACGAGCAGTACTTC. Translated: CASSLTSHYEQYF.